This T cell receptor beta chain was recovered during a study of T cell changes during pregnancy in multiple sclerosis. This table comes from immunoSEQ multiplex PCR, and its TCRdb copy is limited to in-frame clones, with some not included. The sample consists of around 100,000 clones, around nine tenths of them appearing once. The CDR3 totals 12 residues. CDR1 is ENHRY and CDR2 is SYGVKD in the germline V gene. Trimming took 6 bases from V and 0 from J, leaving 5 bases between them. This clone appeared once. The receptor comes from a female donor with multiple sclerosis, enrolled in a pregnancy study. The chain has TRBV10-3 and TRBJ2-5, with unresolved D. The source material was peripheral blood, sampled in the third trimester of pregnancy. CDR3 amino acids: CAISRNQETQYF. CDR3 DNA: TGTGCCATCAGCAGGAACCAAGAGACCCAGTACTTC.